Reported below is one TCR beta chain. This record belongs to a study of blood T cell repertoires in COVID-19. This study enrolled people aged about 18 to 95 from about two dozen US geographic areas. Method: immunoSEQ multiplex PCR; TCRdb's copy keeps in-frame clones and lacks some. The sample has approximately 300,000 clones, around nine tenths seen once; the top ten hold about 5.2%. Germline CDR1 is SGHNT and CDR2 is YYREEE (reference sequence). CDR3 length: 18 amino acids. The V gene end was trimmed by 4 bases and the J gene end by 2 bases; junction bases not matched to a gene: 12. The chain carries TRBV5-4 and TRBJ2-1; 10 positions agree with TRBD2. The sequencing sample was made of PBMCs or T cells enriched from blood (not recorded which). The TCR sequence derives from a man aged 60 to 75 who had recovered from COVID-19. This chain's CDR3 is CASSPGASGSPTYNEQFF. CDR3 DNA sequence: TGTGCCAGCAGCCCCGGTGCTAGCGGGAGTCCGACCTACAATGAGCAGTTCTTC. The variable domain in full, with the rest retrieved from reference TRBV5-4 and TRBJ2-1, is ETGVTQSPTHLIKTRGQQVTLRCSSQSGHNTVSWYQQALGQGPQFIFQYYREEENGRGNFPPRFSGLQFPNYSSELNVNALELDDSALYLCASSPGASGSPTYNEQFFGPGTRLTVL.